The 15 T cell receptor beta chains below come from one sample, sequenced in a study of blood T cell repertoires in COVID-19. The repertoire was sequenced with immunoSEQ multiplex PCR; TCRdb's copy has only in-frame clones and lacks some. The sample has about 260,000 clones, 85% to 90% seen once; the top ten hold approximately 4%. The sequencing sample was made of peripheral blood. The source of these receptors is a man in his late teens or twenties with active or convalescent COVID-19.

The V call is TRBV10-2, the J call TRBJ1-2; 7 positions match TRBD1. Trimming at V came to 10 bases and at J to 0 bases, leaving 14 bases not matched to a gene. CDR3 length equals 16 residues. Per germline, CDR1 WSHSY and CDR2 SAAADI. The CDR3 DNA follows: TGCGCCATCAATTTACAGGGGCCATCAGCTAACTATGGCTACACCTTC. It specifies CAINLQGPSANYGYTF.

The rearrangement uses TRBV30 and TRBJ1-6, with D hard to call. This CDR3 comprises 13 residues. Germline V gene lookup returns CDR1 GTSNPN and CDR2 SVGIG (reference sequence). The V and J ends lost 3 bases and 8 bases respectively, with 11 bases between them. CDR3 region: CAWRAGYDSPLHF. CDR3 nucleotide sequence: TGTGCCTGGAGGGCAGGTTACGATTCACCCCTCCACTTT.

This rearrangement joins TRBV5-4 to TRBJ2-1, with TRBD1 identical over 8 bases. This CDR3 spans 19 amino acids. With 1 base clipped from V and 0 bases from J, the junction kept 12 bases outside the gene matches. Germline CDR1 SGHNT, CDR2 YYREEE (reference sequence). The CDR3 reads CASSLIGQGRQSSYNEQFF. The CDR3 DNA follows: TGTGCCAGCAGCTTGATAGGACAGGGTCGTCAGAGCTCCTACAATGAGCAGTTCTTC.

Note on this clone: Other DNA sequences in this specimen translate into the identical CDR3. The chain uses TRBV7-3 and TRBJ2-2; a possible D gene is TRBD2 (6 bases). Germline values: CDR1 SGHTA, CDR2 FQGTGA. The CDR3 spans 16 residues. Trimming took off 1 base at V and 0 bases at J, with 9 bases between the two ends. Written as DNA, the CDR3 is TGTGCCAGCAGCTTAAGCCCGGGGGCGAACACCGGGGAGCTGTTTTTT. Translating gives CASSLSPGANTGELFF.

The chain links TRBV29-1 to TRBJ2-1; a possible D gene is TRBD1 (5 bases). CDR1 is SQVTM, CDR2 ANQGSEA, per germline. The CDR3 has 13 amino acids. Trimming removed 8 bases from V and 7 bases from J, with 18 bases in between. The CDR3 coding sequence is TGCAGCCCGGGCAAGGACATCGGGAATGAGCAGTTCTTC. Amino acid sequence: CSPGKDIGNEQFF.

This sequence joins TRBV6-6 and TRBJ2-7, with TRBD2 identical over 7 bases. The CDR3 contains 13 residues. With V trimmed by 6 bases and J by 5 bases, 7 bases remained unmatched. From germline, CDR1 is MNHNY and CDR2 SVGAGI (reference sequence). DNA of the CDR3: TGTGCCAGCAGCCGTCCCGGGGGGAACGAGCAGTACTTC. Amino acid sequence: CASSRPGGNEQYF.

V and J are TRBV28 and TRBJ1-4; D gene ambiguous. V was shortened by 5 bases and J by 8 bases, with 15 bases between the two germline ends. The length of the CDR3 is 14 residues. CDR1 MDHEN and CDR2 SYDVKM come from the germline V gene. The CDR3 nucleotides are TGTGCCAGCAGTCCGCATCGAAATCGGGAAAAACTGTTTTTT. It specifies CASSPHRNREKLFF.

In its sample, this clone was seen once. The J gene is TRBJ2-6, the V gene TRBV19; D uncertain. V was shortened by 8 bases and J by 0 bases, with 11 bases between the two germline ends. The V gene's germline CDR1 is LNHDA and CDR2 SQIVND (reference sequence). CDR3 length: 15 residues. The CDR3 spells CASGPYVSGANVLTF. Here the CDR3 DNA reads TGTGCCAGTGGGCCGTACGTCTCTGGGGCCAACGTCCTGACTTTC. The full variable domain, with the rest looked up from reference TRBV19 and TRBJ2-6, is DGGITQSPKYLFRKEGQNVTLSCEQNLNHDAMYWYRQDPGQGLRLIYYSQIVNDFQKGDIAEGYSVSREKKESFPLTVTSAQKNPTAFYLCASGPYVSGANVLTFGAGSRLTVL.

This clone was observed a single time. The genes are TRBV11-2 and TRBJ2-7; 7 bases match TRBD1. There are 15 residues in the CDR3. The germline V gene has CDR1 SGHAT and CDR2 FQNNGV. The J segment lost 2 bases and the V segment lost 6 bases, leaving 10 bases of the junction unmatched. The CDR3 sequence: CASRATTGNPYEQYF. In nucleotides, the CDR3 is TGTGCCAGCAGAGCGACGACAGGGAATCCCTACGAGCAGTACTTC.

The chain carries TRBV30 and TRBJ2-3; possibly TRBD2 for D (6 bases). V shed 4 bases and J shed 5 bases, with 13 bases lying between them. Germline V gene data show CDR1 as GTSNPN and CDR2 as SVGIG (reference sequence). This CDR3 region has 13 residues. The CDR3 DNA reads as TGTGCCTGGACAGGCGGGACGGGAGATACGCAGTATTTT. Translated, it gives CAWTGGTGDTQYF.

There are a few counts of this clone. CDR3 DNA: TGCGCCAGCCGGGGACAGACGTACTACGAGCAGTACTTC. It translates to CASRGQTYYEQYF. The V gene is TRBV5-1, the J gene TRBJ2-7, with 7 positions matching TRBD1. Germline trimming cut 7 bases from V and 3 bases from J; bases unmatched to any gene: 7. CDR1 and CDR2 (germline): SGHRS, YFSETQ. This CDR3 spans 13 amino acids. The full variable domain, in which reference TRBV5-1 and TRBJ2-7 provide the parts outside the CDR3, is KAGVTQTPRYLIKTRGQQVTLSCSPISGHRSVSWYQQTPGQGLQFLFEYFSETQRNKGNFPGRFSGRQFSNSRSEMNVSTLELGDSALYLCASRGQTYYEQYFGPGTRLTVT.

The rearrangement links TRBV5-4 to TRBJ1-2, with TRBD1 matching over 8 bases. This CDR3 is built from 14 residues. Germline values: CDR1 SGHNT, CDR2 YYREEE (reference sequence). The V and J ends lost 4 bases and 2 bases, in that order; junction bases with no gene match: 4. The CDR3 nucleotides are TGTGCCAGCAGCCGGACAGGGTTAAACTATGGCTACACCTTC. It specifies CASSRTGLNYGYTF.

The V gene is TRBV28, the J gene TRBJ1-5; a possible D gene is TRBD1 (5 bases). Per the germline V gene, CDR1 is MDHEN and CDR2 is SYDVKM. Trimming left V 3 bases short and J 4 bases short, with 10 bases between. The CDR3 is 14 amino acids. CDR3: CASSLGGGNQPQHF. The DNA for the CDR3 is TGTGCCAGCAGTTTGGGTGGGGGGAATCAGCCCCAGCATTTT.

The genes are TRBV24-1 and TRBJ1-3, with D hard to call. V was shortened by 4 bases and J by 7 bases, with 19 bases between the two germline ends. Germline CDR1 and CDR2: KGHDR and SFDVKD. This CDR3 region has 16 residues. In nucleotides, the CDR3 is TGTGCCACCAGTGACCATAGTGACAAACCGGATAACACCATATATTTT. It specifies CATSDHSDKPDNTIYF.

The chain joins TRBV7-9 to TRBJ2-1; 10 nucleotides line up with TRBD2. The germline CDR1 and CDR2 sequences are SEHNR and FQNEAQ (reference sequence). The V gene end was trimmed by 5 bases and the J gene end by 5 bases; junction bases not matched to a gene: 9. The CDR3 consists of 16 residues. The CDR3 region is CASSILATSGDNEQFF. In DNA form, the CDR3 reads TGTGCCAGCAGCATATTGGCAACTAGCGGGGACAATGAGCAGTTCTTC. Complete variable domain (other parts from reference TRBV7-9 and TRBJ2-1): DTGVSQNPRHKITKRGQNVTFRCDPISEHNRLYWYRQTLGQGPEFLTYFQNEAQLEKSRLLSDRFSAERPKGSFSTLEIQRTEQGDSAMYLCASSILATSGDNEQFFGPGTRLTVL.